Listed here are 25 T cell receptor beta chains from one sample, sequenced in a study of blood T cell repertoires in COVID-19. TCRdb's table, derived via immunoSEQ multiplex PCR, lists solely in-frame clones and lacks some. The sample records fewer than 250,000 clones, 76% being singletons. The source material was PBMCs or T cells enriched from blood (not recorded which). Receptors were obtained from a woman in her forties or fifties with acute COVID-19.

This clone has a single count. The chain links TRBV4-2 to TRBJ2-4; possible D gene TRBD2, 7 bases. CDR3 length: 17 amino acids. Trimming cost V 0 bases and J 4 bases, with 16 bases left between them. In germline, CDR1 is LGHNA, CDR2 YNFKEQ. The CDR3 loop reads CASSQEYGRGGKNIQYF. The CDR3 DNA reads TGTGCCAGCAGCCAAGAATACGGAAGGGGGGGGAAAAACATTCAGTACTTC.

This clone has more than one count but fewer than ten. The CDR3 loop reads CASSNYRGTSNQPQHF. The CDR3 DNA follows: TGTGCCAGTAGCAACTACAGGGGAACGAGCAATCAGCCCCAGCATTTT. The chain joins TRBV19 to TRBJ1-5, with TRBD1 matching 7 bases. The junction had 9 bases not matched to a gene; V was cut back by 6 bases and J by 1 base. Germline CDR1 reads LNHDA; CDR2 reads SQIVND (reference sequence). The CDR3 loop spans 16 amino acids.

The chain recombines TRBV6-5 with TRBJ1-6; 7 bases are shared with TRBD1. This CDR3 is built from 14 residues. CDR1 is MNHEY, CDR2 SVGAGI, per germline. V lost 6 bases and J lost 7; bases outside the gene matches: 6. Here the CDR3 DNA reads TGTGCCAGCAGCACCGACAGGGCGAATTCACCCCTCCACTTT. It codes for CASSTDRANSPLHF.

This rearrangement joins TRBV3-1 (or the pseudogene TRBV3-2) to TRBJ1-4; no reliable D call. The V and J ends lost 4 bases and 10 bases respectively, with 16 bases between them. The CDR3 extends over 14 amino acids. Germline assignment: CDR1 LGHDT and CDR2 YNNKEL (reference sequence). The chain's CDR3 is CASSPKLAEAKLFF. The CDR3 coding sequence is TGTGCCAGCAGCCCAAAGCTGGCGGAGGCAAAACTGTTTTTT.

J is TRBJ2-3 and V is TRBV5-1; 7 bases line up with TRBD1. Germline V gene sequence: CDR1 SGHRS, CDR2 YFSETQ. The CDR3 extends over 14 amino acids. J gave up 8 bases and V 2 bases, and 8 bases lay outside the gene matches. The CDR3 DNA follows: TGCGCCAGCAGCTTCGACAGGGAGCTAAGTACGCAGTATTTT. This sequence encodes CASSFDRELSTQYF.

The CDR3, as DNA: TGTGCCAGCAGCCAAGATTCGCAGGGATGGGACACAGATACGCAGTATTTT. Translation gives CASSQDSQGWDTDTQYF. The chain couples TRBV4-2 to TRBJ2-3; D might be TRBD1 (5 bases). Germline loops: CDR1 LGHNA, CDR2 YNFKEQ. This CDR3 has 17 amino acids. Trimming cost V 0 bases and J 2 bases, with 15 bases left between them.

This chain joins TRBV7-9 and TRBJ1-3; no clear D gene. Germline-derived CDR1 and CDR2 are SEHNR and FQNEAQ (reference sequence). Deletions cut 4 bases from V and 0 bases from J, with 7 bases between. CDR3 length equals 14 residues. The CDR3: CASSSRTSGNTIYF. CDR3 sequence (DNA): TGTGCCAGCAGCTCGAGAACCTCTGGAAACACCATATATTTT.

J is TRBJ1-4 and V is TRBV3-1 (or the pseudogene TRBV3-2); D perhaps matches TRBD1 (5 bases). CDR1 is LGHDT and CDR2 is YNNKEL in the germline V gene (reference sequence). V dropped 4 bases and J dropped 6 bases, with 15 bases sitting between them. CDR3 length: 15 amino acids. This CDR3 is CASSLPSGGDEKLFF. The CDR3 DNA follows: TGTGCCAGCAGCCTCCCCTCCGGAGGGGATGAAAAACTGTTTTTT.

The chain carries TRBV5-6 and TRBJ2-2; 8 bases map to TRBD1. This CDR3 is 15 amino acids long. Germline lookup yields CDR1 SGHDT and CDR2 YYEEEE. V lost 4 bases, J lost 4 bases, and 6 bases stayed unmatched. CDR3 sequence reads: CASSRTGKRTGELFF. The CDR3 DNA reads TGTGCCAGCAGCAGGACAGGGAAGCGCACCGGGGAGCTGTTTTTT.

The chain employs TRBV10-3 and TRBJ1-2, with 7 positions matching TRBD1. There are 14 residues in the CDR3. V shed 4 bases and J 5 bases; nucleotides not matched to a gene: 7. Germline V gives CDR1 ENHRY, CDR2 SYGVKD. The CDR3 loop reads CAISATGDRYGYTF. For the CDR3, the DNA is TGTGCCATCAGTGCAACAGGGGATAGGTATGGCTACACCTTC.

V gene TRBV30 combines with J gene TRBJ1-4; D call uncertain. Germline loops: CDR1 GTSNPN, CDR2 SVGIG (reference sequence). V gave up 1 base and J gave up 3 bases, with 9 bases separating them. The CDR3 length is 14 residues. The CDR3 sequence: CAWSGSAANEKLFF. In nucleotides, the CDR3 is TGTGCCTGGAGTGGGTCGGCGGCTAATGAAAAACTGTTTTTT.

V and J are TRBV5-6 and TRBJ2-3, with TRBD1 identical over 10 bases. V shed 0 bases, J shed 5 bases, and the junction held 9 bases outside the gene matches. Germline V lookup: CDR1 SGHDT, CDR2 YYEEEE. This CDR3 has 17 residues. The CDR3: CASSLEPAGDRGDTQYF. The CDR3 DNA sequence: TGTGCCAGCAGCTTGGAGCCAGCGGGGGACAGGGGAGATACGCAGTATTTT.

The chain joins TRBV6-2 or TRBV6-3 to TRBJ1-4, with D uncertain. The V gene's germline CDR1 is MNHEY and CDR2 SVGEGT. With 2 bases removed from V and 7 bases from J, the gap between germline ends came to 14 bases. The CDR3 length is 15 residues. Here the CDR3 reads CASSYLGSSGEKLFF. The CDR3 DNA is TGTGCCAGCAGTTACCTCGGGTCGAGCGGTGAAAAACTGTTTTTT.

The chain links TRBV11-2 to TRBJ2-1; 9 positions agree with TRBD1. V shed 4 bases, J shed 8 bases, and the junction held 9 bases outside the gene matches. Looked up from germline, CDR1 is SGHAT and CDR2 is FQNNGV. This CDR3 is built from 15 residues. The CDR3 is CASSSDRGEWDEQFF. The CDR3 region has the DNA TGTGCCAGCAGCTCGGACAGGGGTGAATGGGATGAGCAGTTCTTC.

The chain joins TRBV7-2 to TRBJ1-1; maybe TRBD1 (5 bases). The germline V gene encodes CDR1 SGHTA and CDR2 FQGNSA. The CDR3 runs to 13 residues. Trimming shortened V by 1 base and J by 8 bases, and 11 bases separated the two germline ends. The CDR3 DNA follows: TGTGCCAGCAGCTTAGTAAGGGGAAGAGAAGCTTTCTTT. Residues: CASSLVRGREAFF.

V is TRBV19 and J is TRBJ2-1, with D possibly being TRBD2 (5 bases). The V end was cut by 4 bases, the J end by 1 base, with 14 bases between. The CDR3 is made up of 16 amino acids. Per germline, CDR1 LNHDA and CDR2 SQIVND (reference sequence). For the CDR3, the DNA is TGTGCCAGTAGTACCCCTCAGAGGGTTTCCTACAATGAGCAGTTCTTC. It translates to CASSTPQRVSYNEQFF.

To note about this clone: Within the sample, other DNA sequences also encode this same CDR3. This chain joins TRBV29-1 and TRBJ1-5; D is uncertain. CDR1 SQVTM and CDR2 ANQGSEA come from the germline V gene. The V end was cut by 4 bases, the J end by 4 bases, with 8 bases between. This CDR3 has 12 residues. This CDR3 reads CSVVAGNQPQHF. The CDR3 DNA is TGCAGCGTTGTTGCGGGGAATCAGCCCCAGCATTTT. Using reference TRBV29-1 and TRBJ1-5 for the parts outside the CDR3, the full variable domain is SAVISQKPSRDICQRGTSLTIQCQVDSQVTMMFWYRQQPGQSLTLIATANQGSEATYESGFVIDKFPISRPNLTFSTLTVSNMSPEDSSIYLCSVVAGNQPQHFGDGTRLSIL.

The chain recombines TRBV6-5 with TRBJ1-1; maybe TRBD1 (5 bases). V lost 6 bases and J lost 3, with 11 bases in between. CDR3 size: 13 residues. The germline V gene encodes CDR1 MNHEY and CDR2 SVGAGI. Here the CDR3 reads CASSLQGYTEAFF. The CDR3 DNA follows: TGTGCCAGCAGCCTCCAGGGTTACACTGAAGCTTTCTTT.

The chain has TRBV28 and TRBJ1-2; 8 nucleotides align to TRBD1. With V trimmed by 6 bases and J by 5 bases, 8 bases remained unmatched. This CDR3 contains 14 residues. Germline-derived CDR1 and CDR2 are MDHEN and SYDVKM. The CDR3 loop is CASSSRTGWYGYTF. In nucleotides, the CDR3 is TGTGCCAGCAGCTCGAGGACAGGGTGGTATGGCTACACCTTC.

The gene calls are TRBV7-6 and TRBJ1-5, with D uncertain. The CDR3 is made up of 16 amino acids. Germline V gene sequence: CDR1 SGHVS, CDR2 FNYEAQ. The V and J ends lost 8 bases and 0 bases respectively, with 17 bases between them. The DNA for the CDR3 is TGTGCCAGCCCCCCGGGTTCGGCCGATAGCAATCAGCCCCAGCATTTT. Translation: CASPPGSADSNQPQHF.

The CDR3 DNA is TGTGCCTCTCGGGGGGGCCGAGAGACCCAGTACTTC. It is translated as CASRGGRETQYF. This chain joins TRBV6-5 and TRBJ2-5; 8 positions match TRBD2. J lost 4 bases, V lost 11 bases, and 6 bases had no gene match. The CDR3 runs 12 residues. Germline CDR1 MNHEY, CDR2 SVGAGI.

Comment on this clone: An end of the junction differs from the germline gene, which may be a read error. The rearrangement uses TRBV3-1 (or the pseudogene TRBV3-2) and TRBJ2-5; TRBD2 matches at 9 bases. The germline CDR1 and CDR2 sequences are LGHDT and YNNKEL (reference sequence). There are 14 residues in the CDR3. CDR3 protein: CASSQDGRGLALHF. In DNA, the CDR3 is TGTGCCAGCAGCCAAGATGGCCGCGGACTAGCGCTCCACTTC.

The rearrangement joins TRBV19 to TRBJ1-1, with D perhaps TRBD1 (6 bases). Trimming took 5 bases from V and 2 from J, leaving 15 bases between them. The CDR3 is 15 residues long. CDR1 is LNHDA, CDR2 SQIVND, per germline (reference sequence). The CDR3 DNA follows: TGTGCCAGTAGTTGGGGGCTCAAGAGAAACACTGAAGCTTTCTTT. This encodes CASSWGLKRNTEAFF.

This clone was observed a single time. The V and J genes are TRBV29-1 and TRBJ1-2; the D is unclear. This CDR3 spans 13 amino acids. With 3 bases removed from V and 5 bases from J, the gap between germline ends came to 13 bases. Germline V lookup: CDR1 SQVTM, CDR2 ANQGSEA. DNA of the CDR3: TGCAGCGTTGACCTGGCGGCACCGTATGGCTACACCTTC. It is translated as CSVDLAAPYGYTF.

The V gene is TRBV7-6, the J gene TRBJ2-6; D possibly corresponds to TRBD2 (6 bases). The germline V and J ends were trimmed by 3 bases and 0 bases, with 12 bases remaining between them. The CDR3 extends over 17 amino acids. Germline assignment: CDR1 SGHVS and CDR2 FNYEAQ. The CDR3 coding sequence is TGTGCCAGCAGCTTGGGGACTCCGAGCTCTGGGGCCAACGTCCTGACTTTC. This translates into CASSLGTPSSGANVLTF. Full variable domain (remainder filled in from reference TRBV7-6 and TRBJ2-6): GAGVSQSPRYKVTKRGQDVALRCDPISGHVSLYWYRQALGQGPEFLTYFNYEAQQDKSGLPNDRFSAERPEGSISTLTIQRTEQRDSAMYRCASSLGTPSSGANVLTFGAGSRLTVL.